Following are 30 T cell receptor beta chains from one sample sequenced in a study of T cells in Graves' hyperthyroidism and ophthalmopathy. What was amplified from RNA transcripts were TCR beta CDR3 regions. During a first-round RT-PCR of the TCR CDR3, the HTBI primer set was used. TCRdb re-called the multiplex PCR reads through MiXCR, storing one row per CDR3 protein. The sample has 300,000 to 500,000 distinct CDR3 sequences; around 14% are singletons. What was sequenced was blood. The source is a woman aged 25-40 years with Graves' hyperthyroidism.

In its sample, this clonotype was seen many times. This chain links TRBV20-1 with TRBJ2-7, with D tentatively TRBD1 (6 bases). The germline V gene has CDR1 DFQATT and CDR2 SNEGSKA (reference sequence). The CDR3 totals 16 residues. V gave up 1 base and J gave up 0 bases, with 16 bases separating them. The CDR3 bases are TGCAGTGCTAGAGGAGGAGGACAGCTTATCTCCTACGAGCAGTACTTC. It specifies CSARGGGQLISYEQYF.

CDR3 region: CASSQERENTEAFF. The CDR3 nucleotides read TGCGCCAGCAGCCAAGAAAGAGAGAACACTGAAGCTTTCTTT. The rearrangement uses TRBV4-1 and TRBJ1-1; D not certain. The CDR3 covers 14 residues. V was clipped by 0 bases and J by 1 base, with 6 bases between them. The germline CDR1 and CDR2 sequences are MGHRA and YSYEKL.

The genes are TRBV6-5 and TRBJ2-2, with D possibly being TRBD1 or TRBD2 (6 bases each). V was pared by 3 bases and J by 4 bases, with 12 bases between. Germline lookup yields CDR1 MNHEY and CDR2 SVGAGI. The CDR3 extends over 15 amino acids. CDR3 residues: CASSYRGGPTGELFF. The CDR3 nucleotides read TGTGCCAGCAGTTATAGAGGGGGGCCCACCGGGGAGCTGTTTTTT.

This clonotype has a count of ten or more. The chain uses TRBV2 and TRBJ1-2; 7 positions match TRBD1. CDR3 length: 12 residues. CDR1 SNHLY and CDR2 FYNNEI come from the germline V gene. V trimming: 6 bases; J trimming: 8 bases; junction bases outside the gene matches: 6. CDR3 sequence reads: CASRRTGDGYTF. The CDR3 DNA is TGTGCCAGCAGGCGCACAGGGGACGGCTACACCTTC.

This clonotype was seen repeatedly, ten times or more. This chain connects TRBV7-9 to TRBJ1-2; weak D call: TRBD1 (5 bases). Germline values: CDR1 SEHNR, CDR2 FQNEAQ (reference sequence). The CDR3 runs to 15 residues. Between the trimmed V and J ends, which lost 3 bases and 6 bases, there was a span of 17 bases. CDR3 residues: CASSLVGQGSDGYTF. CDR3 DNA sequence: TGTGCCAGCAGCTTGGTGGGGCAGGGAAGCGATGGCTACACCTTC.

This clonotype was picked up a small number of times. This chain joins TRBV19 and TRBJ2-1; D might be TRBD2 (6 bases). Trimming removed 3 bases at V and 9 bases at J, with 24 bases between. Per germline, CDR1 LNHDA and CDR2 SQIVND (reference sequence). This CDR3 comprises 17 residues. The CDR3 sequence: CASSMRPSGWLEGEQFF. The CDR3 bases are TGTGCCAGTAGTATGCGACCATCAGGCTGGTTGGAGGGTGAGCAGTTCTTC.

This clonotype was picked up many times. The rearrangement uses TRBV18 and TRBJ2-3, with no clear D. The germline gives CDR1 KGHSH, CDR2 LQKENI. There are 16 residues in the CDR3. The V end was cut by 6 bases, the J end by 0 bases, with 16 bases between. CDR3 residues: CASSPRLFSSTDTQYF. The CDR3 bases are TGTGCCAGCTCGCCGCGGCTATTCTCTAGCACAGATACGCAGTATTTT.

The table lists this clonotype with a few counts. This chain links TRBV10-3 with TRBJ2-7; TRBD1 matches 7 bases. Trimming cost V 1 base and J 2 bases; bases outside gene matches: 5. Looked up from germline, CDR1 is ENHRY and CDR2 is SYGVKD. The CDR3 length is 15 residues. DNA for the CDR3: TGTGCCATCAGTGAGTTCCGGGACAGTACCTACGAGCAGTACTTC. Its translation is CAISEFRDSTYEQYF.

The chain uses TRBV5-1 and TRBJ2-2, with 12 bases lining up with TRBD2. V dropped 5 bases and J dropped 5; count of bases not matched to a gene: 7. The V gene's germline CDR1 is SGHRS and CDR2 YFSETQ. CDR3 length: 16 residues. CDR3 DNA sequence: TGCGCCAGCAGGCGACTAGCGGGAGAAGGTACCGGGGAGCTGTTTTTT. It specifies CASRRLAGEGTGELFF.

This clonotype was found a few times. The chain recombines TRBV10-3 with TRBJ2-3; D tentatively fits TRBD1 or TRBD2 (5 bases each). Germline V gene sequence: CDR1 ENHRY, CDR2 SYGVKD. V was clipped by 10 bases and J by 0 bases, with 17 bases between them. The CDR3 is 15 residues long. The CDR3 DNA is TGTGCCAACCGGGACGCAAGACTAAGCACAGATACGCAGTATTTT. It specifies CANRDARLSTDTQYF.

The gene calls are TRBV10-3 and TRBJ2-7; 7 bases fit TRBD1. V shed 0 bases, J shed 1 base, and the junction held 3 bases outside the gene matches. CDR1 and CDR2 from the germline V gene are ENHRY and SYGVKD. The CDR3 totals 15 residues. The CDR3 sequence: CAISESTGASYEQYF. CDR3 DNA sequence: TGTGCCATCAGTGAGTCTACAGGGGCTTCCTACGAGCAGTACTTC.

The chain has TRBV15 and TRBJ1-5; TRBD1 matches at 10 bases. In germline, CDR1 is LNHNV, CDR2 YYDKDF (reference sequence). Trimming at V came to 3 bases and at J to 4 bases, leaving 6 bases not matched to a gene. CDR3 size: 16 residues. The chain's CDR3 is CATSSGTGVGNQPQHF. The DNA for the CDR3 is TGTGCCACCAGCAGTGGGACAGGGGTAGGGAATCAGCCCCAGCATTTT.

This clonotype was recorded many times. The rearrangement links TRBV6-1 to TRBJ2-7; 15 bases agree with TRBD2. CDR3 length: 16 amino acids. Germline values: CDR1 MNHNS, CDR2 SASEGT. V shed 5 bases and J 5 bases; nucleotides not matched to a gene: 7. The CDR3 coding sequence is TGTGCCAGCAGTCGGACTAGCGGGAGGGCGGGGGACGAGCAGTACTTC. This gives the protein CASSRTSGRAGDEQYF.

In its sample, this clonotype was seen many times. The gene calls are TRBV30 and TRBJ1-4, with 7 bases identical to TRBD1. This CDR3 region has 15 residues. The germline gives CDR1 GTSNPN, CDR2 SVGIG (reference sequence). V shed 4 bases, J shed 2 bases, and the junction held 7 bases outside the gene matches. CDR3: CAWTNTGQTNEKLFF. The CDR3 DNA follows: TGTGCCTGGACTAACACGGGACAGACTAATGAAAAACTGTTTTTT.

This clonotype has a count of ten or more. V is TRBV28 and J is TRBJ2-3; 12 bases match TRBD2. Germline V gene lookup returns CDR1 MDHEN and CDR2 SYDVKM. The ends lost 2 bases at V and 5 bases at J; junction bases unmatched: 8. The CDR3 is 17 residues long. DNA for the CDR3: TGTGCCAGCAGTTTACCAACTAGCGGGAGGCATAGAGATACGCAGTATTTT. This translates into CASSLPTSGRHRDTQYF.

This rearrangement joins TRBV6-1 to TRBJ1-4; TRBD1 is a possible D gene (5 bases). Trimming removed 6 bases from V and 3 bases from J, with 14 bases in between. The CDR3 has 15 amino acids. The V gene's germline CDR1 is MNHNS and CDR2 SASEGT. Written as DNA, the CDR3 is TGTGCCAGCAGCCCCCAGGGAATCCCTAATGAAAAACTGTTTTTT. Translated, it gives CASSPQGIPNEKLFF.

This clonotype was found many times. The V and J genes are TRBV20-1 and TRBJ2-7, with 7 bases aligning to TRBD2. Germline V lookup: CDR1 DFQATT, CDR2 SNEGSKA (reference sequence). The CDR3 has 17 residues. Trimming cost V 0 bases and J 4 bases; bases outside gene matches: 15. The CDR3 nucleotides are TGCAGTGCTAGAGACCTGGGAGGGGCAGATGGACTATACGAGCAGTACTTC. It translates to CSARDLGGADGLYEQYF.

This clonotype was counted ten times or more. The genes are TRBV7-9 and TRBJ2-1, with 10 bases lining up with TRBD2. There are 17 residues in the CDR3. With 0 bases clipped from V and 7 bases from J, the junction kept 9 bases outside the gene matches. CDR1 SEHNR and CDR2 FQNEAQ come from the germline V gene (reference sequence). CDR3 protein: CASSLALLAGVRNEQFF. DNA for the CDR3: TGTGCCAGCAGCTTAGCCCTGCTAGCGGGAGTACGGAATGAGCAGTTCTTC.

The chain recombines TRBV4-1 with TRBJ1-5; 7 bases match TRBD1. The length of the CDR3 is 15 residues. Looked up from germline, CDR1 is MGHRA and CDR2 is YSYEKL. V lost 5 bases and J lost 0; bases outside the gene matches: 4. The CDR3 DNA follows: TGCGCCAGCAGCGGGACAGTACATAGCAATCAGCCCCAGCATTTT. Translating it yields CASSGTVHSNQPQHF.

The table lists this clonotype with many counts. The chain is built from TRBV13 and TRBJ2-5; 13 bases agree with TRBD2. This CDR3 contains 17 residues. V lost 1 base to trimming and J lost 5 bases; unmatched junction nucleotides: 7. Germline lookup yields CDR1 PRHDT and CDR2 FYEKMQ (reference sequence). CDR3 loop: CASSLVGLAGEGETQYF. CDR3 in DNA: TGTGCCAGCAGCTTAGTCGGACTAGCGGGAGAGGGGGAGACCCAGTACTTC.

This chain joins TRBV9 and TRBJ2-1; D remains unclear. Germline-derived CDR1 and CDR2 are SGDLS and YYNGEE. Trimming stripped 5 bases from V and 11 bases from J, with 14 bases between. This CDR3 contains 12 residues. The CDR3 DNA sequence: TGTGCCAGCAGTTGGGAACCGGATCAGCAGTTCTTC. It yields the protein CASSWEPDQQFF.

This clonotype has a handful of counts. The chain uses TRBV13 and TRBJ2-5; no definite D call. The CDR3 spans 13 residues. Trimming removed 5 bases from V and 2 bases from J, with 9 bases in between. Germline V CDR1 and CDR2: PRHDT, FYEKMQ (reference sequence). CDR3 protein: CASSQNRQETQYF. CDR3 coding DNA: TGTGCCAGCAGCCAGAACCGACAAGAGACCCAGTACTTC.

This chain joins TRBV5-1 and TRBJ1-1; 7 positions agree with TRBD1. Trimming removed 0 bases from V and 6 bases from J; junction bases left unmatched: 5. Germline CDR1 SGHRS, CDR2 YFSETQ. The CDR3 spans 14 residues. CDR3 bases: TGCGCCAGCAGCTTGGCAACTGGGACAGCTGAAGCTTTCTTT. This codes for CASSLATGTAEAFF. Filled out from reference TRBV5-1 and TRBJ1-1, the complete variable domain reads KAGVTQTPRYLIKTRGQQVTLSCSPISGHRSVSWYQQTPGQGLQFLFEYFSETQRNKGNFPGRFSGRQFSNSRSEMNVSTLELGDSALYLCASSLATGTAEAFFGQGTRLTVV.

The CDR3 loop is CASSYSMVGAGNTIYF. CDR3 nucleotides: TGTGCCAGCAGTTACTCGATGGTCGGGGCTGGAAACACCATATATTTT. The chain uses TRBV6-6 and TRBJ1-3; D uncertain. CDR1 and CDR2 (germline): MNHNY, SVGAGI (reference sequence). V was pared by 0 bases and J by 2 bases, with 11 bases between. The CDR3 is 16 residues long.

This clonotype showed up many times. This rearrangement joins TRBV30 to TRBJ1-2; D is possibly TRBD1 (6 bases). In germline, CDR1 is GTSNPN, CDR2 SVGIG (reference sequence). Trimming cost V 8 bases and J 4 bases, with 14 bases left between them. The CDR3 totals 12 residues. The CDR3 region is CATADRFYGYTF. In DNA, the CDR3 is TGTGCCACCGCAGACAGGTTCTATGGCTACACCTTC.

The chain employs TRBV9 and TRBJ1-1; D is undetermined. The CDR3 is 13 residues long. Trimming took off 2 bases at V and 2 bases at J, with 7 bases between the two ends. Germline values: CDR1 SGDLS, CDR2 YYNGEE. The CDR3 sequence: CASSVVDNTEAFF. The CDR3 bases are TGTGCCAGCAGCGTTGTAGATAACACTGAAGCTTTCTTT.

The CDR3 DNA reads TGTGCCAGCAGTTACTCGGACGGACATATGGACGAGCAGTACTTC. This codes for CASSYSDGHMDEQYF. The gene calls are TRBV6-2 or TRBV6-3 and TRBJ2-7; D perhaps matches TRBD1 (5 bases). The CDR3 covers 15 residues. Germline V CDR1 and CDR2: MNHEY, SVGEGT. The V end was cut by 0 bases, the J end by 5 bases, with 14 bases between.

Many counts were recorded for this clonotype. This chain links TRBV28 with TRBJ2-5; D possibly corresponds to TRBD1 (6 bases). CDR3 length equals 13 residues. The V gene lost 2 bases and the J gene lost 5 bases, with 9 bases spanning the gap. Germline V lookup: CDR1 MDHEN, CDR2 SYDVKM. The CDR3 here is CASSLGGWETQYF. The CDR3 DNA is TGTGCCAGCAGTTTAGGGGGCTGGGAGACCCAGTACTTC. Combining the CDR3 with reference TRBV28 and TRBJ2-5 gives the whole variable domain DVKVTQSSRYLVKRTGEKVFLECVQDMDHENMFWYRQDPGLGLRLIYFSYDVKMKEKGDIPEGYSVSREKKERFSLILESASTNQTSMYLCASSLGGWETQYFGPGTRLLVL.

The chain employs TRBV5-8 and TRBJ2-7, with 9 bases aligning to TRBD1. Germline V CDR1 and CDR2: SGHTS, YDEGEE. The CDR3 consists of 14 residues. Unmatched junction bases numbered 8, after V lost 4 bases and J lost 6 bases. The CDR3: CASSTPGTGSEQYF. Written as DNA, the CDR3 is TGTGCCAGCAGCACCCCCGGGACAGGGTCCGAGCAGTACTTC.

The table lists this clonotype with many counts. The chain employs TRBV10-3 and TRBJ2-1; TRBD1 matches 10 bases. CDR1 is ENHRY, CDR2 SYGVKD, per germline. The J segment lost 8 bases and the V segment lost 2 bases, leaving 9 bases of the junction unmatched. This CDR3 has 16 amino acids. The chain's CDR3 is CAISERTGGYRDEQFF. CDR3 bases: TGTGCCATCAGTGAGAGGACAGGGGGATATAGGGATGAGCAGTTCTTC.